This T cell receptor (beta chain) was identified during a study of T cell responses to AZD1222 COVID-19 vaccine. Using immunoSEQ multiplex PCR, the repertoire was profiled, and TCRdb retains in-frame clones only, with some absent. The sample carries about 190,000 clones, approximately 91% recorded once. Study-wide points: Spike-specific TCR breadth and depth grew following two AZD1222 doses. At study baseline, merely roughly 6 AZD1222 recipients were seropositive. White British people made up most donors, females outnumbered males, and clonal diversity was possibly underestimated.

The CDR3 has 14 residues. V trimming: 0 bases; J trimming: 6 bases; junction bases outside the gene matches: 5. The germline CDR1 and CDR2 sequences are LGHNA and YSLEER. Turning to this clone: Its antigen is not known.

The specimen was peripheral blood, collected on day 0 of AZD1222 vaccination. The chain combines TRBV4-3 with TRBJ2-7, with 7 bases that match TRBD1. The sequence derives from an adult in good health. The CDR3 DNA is TGCGCCAGCAGCCAAGATCAGGGGGTCTTCGAGCAGTACTTC. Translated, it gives CASSQDQGVFEQYF.